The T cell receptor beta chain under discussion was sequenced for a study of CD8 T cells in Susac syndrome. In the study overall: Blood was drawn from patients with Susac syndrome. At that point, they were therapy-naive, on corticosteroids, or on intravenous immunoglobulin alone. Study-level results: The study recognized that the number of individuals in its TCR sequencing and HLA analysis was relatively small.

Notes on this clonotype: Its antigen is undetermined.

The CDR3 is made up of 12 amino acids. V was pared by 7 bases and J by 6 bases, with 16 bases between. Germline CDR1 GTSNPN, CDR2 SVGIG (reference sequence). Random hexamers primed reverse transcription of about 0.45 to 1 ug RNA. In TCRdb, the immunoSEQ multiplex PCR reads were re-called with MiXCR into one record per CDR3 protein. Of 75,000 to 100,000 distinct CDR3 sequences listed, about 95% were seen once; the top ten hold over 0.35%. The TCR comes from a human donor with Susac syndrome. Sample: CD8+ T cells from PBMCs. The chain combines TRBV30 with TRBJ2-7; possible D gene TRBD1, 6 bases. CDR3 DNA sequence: TGTGCCTCGGGACAAGGGCTAACCGAGCAGTACTTC. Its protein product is CASGQGLTEQYF.